The 10 T cell receptor beta chains given below trace back to one sample, sequenced in a study of CD8 T cells in ankylosing spondylitis. TCRdb re-called the 5' RACE reads through MiXCR, storing one row per CDR3 protein. Of nearly 350,000 distinct CDR3 sequences in the sample, roughly 15% were seen once. The sample consisted of blood, either unsorted or a sorted T cell fraction (not recorded which). The receptor set was obtained from a male donor with ankylosing spondylitis or in good health (not recorded which).

The rearrangement joins TRBV9 to TRBJ2-3; maybe TRBD2 (6 bases). Trimming took off 2 bases at V and 1 base at J, with 17 bases between the two ends. CDR3 length equals 17 residues. CDR1 SGDLS and CDR2 YYNGEE come from the germline V gene. The CDR3 region has the DNA TGTGCCAGCAGCGTCCTCACGGGGGAACTGGGCACAGATACGCAGTATTTT. This encodes CASSVLTGELGTDTQYF.

In regard to this clonotype: Being one base from a much bigger clone, this may be a read error. The gene calls are TRBV5-1 and TRBJ2-3; 9 positions match TRBD2. The CDR3 is 15 residues long. From germline, CDR1 is SGHRS and CDR2 YFSETQ. The chain's CDR3 is CASSLGSGSADTQCF. As DNA, the CDR3 is TGCGCCAGCAGCTTGGGTAGCGGGAGCGCAGATACGCAGTGTTTT.

This clonotype was found a few times. The gene calls are TRBV14 and TRBJ1-2, with D possibly matching TRBD1 (5 bases). CDR1 and CDR2 (germline): SGHDN, FVKESK. The CDR3 runs to 13 residues. V lost 7 bases and J lost 5, with 14 bases in between. In DNA form, the CDR3 reads TGTGCCAGCACCCCGAGTGGGGGATATGGCTACACCTTC. Translation: CASTPSGGYGYTF.

This sequence joins TRBV10-3 and TRBJ1-6; no firm D call. Germline loops: CDR1 ENHRY, CDR2 SYGVKD. Trimming cost V 10 bases and J 6 bases, with 10 bases left between them. The CDR3 consists of 12 residues. The CDR3 coding sequence is TGTGCCACAGCACGACTTAATTCACCCCTCCACTTT. Protein: CATARLNSPLHF.

This rearrangement joins TRBV20-1 to TRBJ2-7; possible D gene TRBD2, 5 bases. Germline V gene data show CDR1 as DFQATT and CDR2 as SNEGSKA (reference sequence). Trimming took off 4 bases at V and 0 bases at J, with 10 bases between the two ends. The CDR3 loop spans 13 amino acids. In DNA form, the CDR3 reads TGCAGTGCTAATTCGGGGAGCTCCTACGAGCAGTACTTC. This gives the protein CSANSGSSYEQYF.

The CDR3 spells CSVEPLGTETQYF. The CDR3 nucleotides read TGCAGCGTTGAGCCACTAGGCACGGAGACCCAGTACTTC. The chain joins TRBV29-1 to TRBJ2-5, with a weak D call TRBD2 (5 bases). V was cut by 3 bases and J by 5 bases, with 13 bases left in between. Per germline, CDR1 SQVTM and CDR2 ANQGSEA. The CDR3 contains 13 residues. The full variable domain, completed using reference TRBV29-1 and TRBJ2-5, is SAVISQKPSRDICQRGTSLTIQCQVDSQVTMMFWYRQQPGQSLTLIATANQGSEATYESGFVIDKFPISRPNLTFSTLTVSNMSPEDSSIYLCSVEPLGTETQYFGPGTRLLVL.

This clonotype came up many times. J is TRBJ1-1 and V is TRBV27; tentatively, D is TRBD1 (5 bases). V dropped 5 bases and J dropped 1 base, with 20 bases sitting between them. This CDR3 has 17 amino acids. CDR1 is MNHEY, CDR2 SMNVEV, per germline (reference sequence). CDR3 loop: CASSRFGGKTPNTEAFF. In DNA, the CDR3 is TGTGCCAGCAGTCGTTTTGGGGGAAAGACCCCGAACACTGAAGCTTTCTTT.

This rearrangement joins TRBV4-1 to TRBJ2-3, with 7 positions matching TRBD2. Trimming removed 1 base from V and 10 bases from J; junction bases left unmatched: 8. This CDR3 contains 14 residues. Germline V gives CDR1 MGHRA, CDR2 YSYEKL. CDR3: CASSQGGGDLAQYF. CDR3 sequence (DNA): TGCGCCAGCAGCCAAGGGGGGGGAGATTTGGCGCAGTATTTT.

The CDR3 here is CASSGSRSYPETQYF. The DNA for the CDR3 is TGTGCCAGCAGCGGAAGTAGGTCCTATCCCGAGACCCAGTACTTC. This sequence joins TRBV4-2 and TRBJ2-5; D remains unclear. V lost 5 bases and J lost 5, with 18 bases in between. Germline loops: CDR1 LGHNA, CDR2 YNFKEQ. The CDR3 contains 15 residues.

The chain carries TRBV12-3 or TRBV12-4 and TRBJ2-1; D is perhaps TRBD2 (6 bases). The CDR3 is 14 residues long. V lost 4 bases to trimming and J lost 8 bases, with 15 bases between them. The CDR3 DNA sequence: TGTGCCAGCAGTTCCACCCGGGACTCGTATGAGCAGTTCTTC. Protein product: CASSSTRDSYEQFF.